This T cell receptor beta chain was documented in a study of CD8 T cells in ankylosing spondylitis listed by TCRdb under 2017. For the wider study: To find TCR variants linked to disease, the study profiled T cell receptor beta repertoires in ankylosing spondylitis patients and healthy donors. Peripheral blood was sampled, and synovial fluid was additionally collected from ankylosing spondylitis patients. In total, the full study cohort was made up of approximately 99 healthy donors and approximately 27 ankylosing spondylitis patients.

Instrument on record: Illumina HiSeq 2500. TCR beta libraries were prepared by quantitative 5'-RACE with molecular barcodes. Regarding the original processing steps: To identify disease-linked TCR variants, a new computational method was used, one built on a probabilistic model of VDJ rearrangement. The public reads were quality trimmed at Q25 with fastp and then assembled into clones with MiXCR by TCRdb, keeping productive beta chains. Rows merge per CDR3 protein into single entries with the most common DNA and genes. The authors' filters were not applied to this entry. Across this sample there are about 750,000 distinct CDR3 sequences, with over 15% seen only once. The ten largest clones represent 15% to 20% of the sample. Findings and caveats that apply to the study as a whole: A CD8+ phenotype was shown by the disease-linked clones, which were found at relatively low frequencies in peripheral blood. Blood from ankylosing spondylitis patients appeared to be characterized by a TCR beta motif made up of seven or eight highly homologous amino acid variants. The disease-linked clones were reported to be significantly enriched in matched synovial fluid samples from ankylosing spondylitis patients. Some of the motif variants had been reported before in the synovial fluid and blood of reactive arthritis patients, a finding that suggests common disease-initiation mechanisms.

Ends trimmed: V by 5 bases, J by 2 bases; bases unmatched to a gene: 6. The CDR3 measures 15 amino acids from cysteine to phenylalanine. The CDR3 DNA has 45 bases and is translated from base 1. This clonotype was observed at least ten times. The specificity of this receptor is unknown. There are no base qualities to consult, and no much larger clone falls within one base. The TCR sequence derives from a male donor with ankylosing spondylitis. Sequenced sample: blood, either unsorted or a sorted T cell fraction (not recorded which). The chain was built from TRBV12-3 or TRBV12-4 and TRBJ2-7, with 10 bases matching TRBD1. CDR3 sequence: CASSPGTGVPYEQYF. DNA sequence: TGTGCCAGCAGTCCCGGGACAGGGGTCCCCTACGAGCAGTACTTC.